This section outlines one T cell receptor (beta chain) sequence together with its context. The antigen is undetermined. Since a much larger clone is just one base distant, this may be a read error. Each TCR beta library was made by quantitative 5'-RACE that incorporated molecular barcodes. TCRdb reprocessed the 5' RACE reads with MiXCR, giving one entry per CDR3 protein. The data hold 250,000 or so distinct CDR3 sequences, with about 11% observed a single time. The CDR3 sequence is 14 residues long. From germline, CDR1 is SGHRS and CDR2 YFSETQ. V lost 4 bases and J lost 0; bases outside the gene matches: 1. The entry originates in a study of CD8 T cells in ankylosing spondylitis. The study, taken as a whole, reports: Clones tied to disease were said to be significantly enriched in matched ankylosing spondylitis synovial fluid.

Specimen: blood, either unsorted or a sorted T cell fraction (not recorded which). This chain links TRBV5-1 with TRBJ1-1, with 9 bases identical to TRBD1. The source is a male donor with ankylosing spondylitis or in good health (not recorded which). CDR3 region: CASSGTGLNTEAFF. The CDR3 coding sequence is TGCGCCAGCAGCGGGACAGGGTTGAACACTGAAGCTTTCTTT.